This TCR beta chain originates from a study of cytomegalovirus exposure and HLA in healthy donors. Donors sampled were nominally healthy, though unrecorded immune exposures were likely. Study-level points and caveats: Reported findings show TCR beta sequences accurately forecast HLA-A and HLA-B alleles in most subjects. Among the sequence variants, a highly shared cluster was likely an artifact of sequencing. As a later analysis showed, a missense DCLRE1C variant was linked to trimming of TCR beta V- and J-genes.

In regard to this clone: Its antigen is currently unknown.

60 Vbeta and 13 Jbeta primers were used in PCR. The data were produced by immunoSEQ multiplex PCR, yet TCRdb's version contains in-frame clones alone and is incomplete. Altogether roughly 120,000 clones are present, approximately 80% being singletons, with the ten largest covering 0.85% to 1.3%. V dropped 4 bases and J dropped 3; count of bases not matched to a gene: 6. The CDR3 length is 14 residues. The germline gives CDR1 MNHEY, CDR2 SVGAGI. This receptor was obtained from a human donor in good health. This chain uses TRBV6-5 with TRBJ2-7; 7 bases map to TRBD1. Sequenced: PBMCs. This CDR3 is CASSSRGQNYEQYF. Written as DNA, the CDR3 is TGTGCCAGCAGTTCCCGGGGACAGAACTACGAGCAGTACTTC.